This T cell receptor (beta chain) was identified in a study of OX40 agonist ivuxolimab in advanced cancers. Overall study context: Patients assigned to dose escalation were diagnosed with hepatocellular carcinoma, melanoma, renal cell or head and neck cancer. Overall study findings and caveats: There were also nonresponders showing low normalized T-cell clonal expansion.

Excluded were patients having autoimmune disease history or systemic immunosuppression. Cycle 7 day 1, cycle 4 day 1, and baseline were the timepoints at which blood was sampled. Assay used: immunoSEQ multiplex PCR; TCRdb lists only in-frame clones, some missing. There are roughly 58,000 clones in the sample; roughly 89% occur only once, and around 0.76% lies in the top ten. The V end was cut by 0 bases, the J end by 5 bases, with 9 bases between. Per the germline V gene, CDR1 is MNHNY and CDR2 is SVGAGI (reference sequence). CDR3 length: 14 amino acids. The count of this clone is one. The antigen is undetermined.

The receptor's source is an adult with an advanced solid tumor such as melanoma, head and neck, liver or kidney cancer. This chain joins TRBV6-6 and TRBJ2-3; D is possibly TRBD2 (5 bases). The sample here was CD4+ or CD8+ T cells sorted from blood, taken in a trial of the OX40 agonist ivuxolimab. The CDR3 sequence: CASSYSPGGDTQYF. In DNA, the CDR3 is TGTGCCAGCAGTTACTCGCCCGGAGGAGATACGCAGTATTTT.